These 17 T cell receptor beta chains were sequenced from one sample in a study of response to subunit inactivated influenza vaccine. TCRdb called the RT-PCR reads again in MiXCR, with one record for every CDR3 protein. The top ten clones hold approximately 13% of a sample with over 150,000 distinct CDR3 sequences, approximately 10% of them seen once. The sequencing here drew on non-naive T cells sorted from PBMCs, taken about 6 weeks after vaccination. The receptors shown here come from a man aged 45-65 years who received an inactivated influenza vaccine.

The rearrangement uses TRBV20-1 and TRBJ2-3; 9 bases are shared with TRBD2. The CDR3 runs to 16 residues. The ends lost 3 bases at V and 3 bases at J; junction bases unmatched: 10. CDR1 is DFQATT and CDR2 is SNEGSKA in the germline V gene (reference sequence). CDR3 protein: CSASSLAGRVTDTQYF. CDR3 DNA sequence: TGCAGTGCTAGTAGCCTAGCGGGGAGGGTAACAGATACGCAGTATTTT.

Only a few counts were recorded for this clonotype. The chain links TRBV6-5 to TRBJ2-7; a weak D match, TRBD1 (6 bases). The CDR3 spans 14 residues. With 0 bases removed from V and 2 bases from J, the gap between germline ends came to 8 bases. The germline gives CDR1 MNHEY, CDR2 SVGAGI. CDR3 loop: CASSYSDRAYEQYF. In DNA form, the CDR3 reads TGTGCCAGCAGTTACTCGGACAGAGCCTACGAGCAGTACTTC.

This clonotype was picked up a small number of times. This rearrangement joins TRBV18 to TRBJ1-1, with D maybe TRBD1 (6 bases). There are 13 residues in the CDR3. V was trimmed by 4 bases and J by 3 bases, leaving 9 bases between them. The germline V gene has CDR1 KGHSH and CDR2 LQKENI. The CDR3 coding sequence is TGTGCCAGCTCACGGACAGCCTACACTGAAGCTTTCTTT. Translating gives CASSRTAYTEAFF. Together with reference TRBV18 and TRBJ1-1, the CDR3 gives the full variable domain: NAGVMQNPRHLVRRRGQEARLRCSPMKGHSHVYWYRQLPEEGLKFMVYLQKENIIDESGMPKERFSAEFPKEGPSILRIQQVVRGDSAAYFCASSRTAYTEAFFGQGTRLTVV.

The V call is TRBV6-2 or TRBV6-3, the J call TRBJ1-5; 8 nucleotides align to TRBD1. This CDR3 region has 19 residues. Unmatched junction bases numbered 13, after V lost 2 bases and J lost 1 base. CDR1 is MNHEY and CDR2 is SVGEGT in the germline V gene. The CDR3 is CASSYLRRGPIKSNQPQHF. CDR3 in DNA: TGTGCCAGCAGTTACCTCCGCAGGGGGCCGATCAAGAGCAATCAGCCCCAGCATTTT.

This clonotype was detected many times. The chain has TRBV5-5 and TRBJ1-1; the D is unclear. In germline, CDR1 is SGHKS, CDR2 YYEKEE (reference sequence). This CDR3 region has 13 residues. Trimming cost V 5 bases and J 2 bases, with 10 bases left between them. CDR3 sequence: CASSQTPNTEAFF. As DNA, the CDR3 is TGTGCCAGCAGTCAAACACCTAACACTGAAGCTTTCTTT.

This clonotype was seen more than once but under ten times. The chain uses TRBV4-1 and TRBJ2-1; 7 bases line up with TRBD1. The CDR3 is 16 residues long. V gave up 2 bases and J gave up 0 bases; unmatched junction bases: 4. The germline V gene has CDR1 MGHRA and CDR2 YSYEKL. The CDR3 DNA is TGCGCCAGCAGCCAACGAAACAGGGGCTCCTACAATGAGCAGTTCTTC. Its protein product is CASSQRNRGSYNEQFF.

This clonotype was counted only a few times. The V gene is TRBV28, the J gene TRBJ1-4, with D uncertain. Per germline, CDR1 MDHEN and CDR2 SYDVKM. The V gene lost 2 bases and the J gene lost 8 bases, with 15 bases spanning the gap. This CDR3 contains 15 residues. In DNA form, the CDR3 reads TGTGCCAGCAGTTTACCCGGGCTGCTCGGGGAAAAACTGTTTTTT. Encoded protein: CASSLPGLLGEKLFF. The full variable domain, completed using reference TRBV28 and TRBJ1-4, is DVKVTQSSRYLVKRTGEKVFLECVQDMDHENMFWYRQDPGLGLRLIYFSYDVKMKEKGDIPEGYSVSREKKERFSLILESASTNQTSMYLCASSLPGLLGEKLFFGSGTQLSVL.

This clonotype occurred many times. The chain couples TRBV3-1 to TRBJ2-2; 9 bases are a match to TRBD1. This CDR3 is built from 16 residues. The germline gives CDR1 LGHDT, CDR2 YNNKEL (reference sequence). V was pared by 3 bases and J by 4 bases, with 6 bases of the junction left unmatched. The CDR3 loop reads CASSHPMGQGTGELFF. The CDR3 DNA follows: TGTGCCAGCAGCCATCCTATGGGACAGGGCACCGGGGAGCTGTTTTTT.

This rearrangement joins TRBV5-6 to TRBJ2-3; TRBD2 matches at 12 bases. V lost 4 bases to trimming and J lost 5 bases; unmatched junction nucleotides: 2. The CDR3 is 14 amino acids. The germline V gene encodes CDR1 SGHDT and CDR2 YYEEEE. CDR3 nucleotides: TGTGCCAGCAGCGCGGGACTAGCGGGAGATACGCAGTATTTT. Translation gives CASSAGLAGDTQYF.

This clonotype was detected only a few times. The chain combines TRBV20-1 with TRBJ1-4; 8 positions agree with TRBD1. With V trimmed by 4 bases and J by 0 bases, 7 bases remained unmatched. Germline lookup yields CDR1 DFQATT and CDR2 SNEGSKA (reference sequence). CDR3 length equals 16 residues. The CDR3 spells CSATDRGYATNEKLFF. CDR3 coding DNA: TGCAGTGCTACCGACAGGGGATACGCAACTAATGAAAAACTGTTTTTT.

This clonotype has more than one count but fewer than ten. One end of the junction fails to match germline, which may point to a read error. The chain carries TRBV5-1 and TRBJ2-2, with D perhaps matching TRBD2 (5 bases). CDR1 is SGHRS and CDR2 is YFSETQ in the germline V gene. The CDR3 sequence is 15 residues long. CDR3 in amino acids: CASSLDWGGTGELFF. CDR3 nucleotides: TGCGCCAGCAGTTTGGACTGGGGTGGCACCGGGGAGCTGTTTTTT.

This clonotype has a handful of counts. The V call is TRBV11-2, the J call TRBJ2-1; maybe TRBD2 (5 bases). CDR3 length: 16 amino acids. Trimming pared 3 bases from V and 0 bases from J, leaving 12 bases between. Germline V gives CDR1 SGHAT, CDR2 FQNNGV. The chain's CDR3 is CASSLVASVSYNEQFF. The CDR3 DNA reads as TGTGCCAGCAGCTTGGTAGCGTCAGTCTCCTACAATGAGCAGTTCTTC.

The CDR3, as DNA: TGTGCCTGGACAGGGGGCAGTGGGGATACGCAGTATTTT. Protein sequence: CAWTGGSGDTQYF. The chain is built from TRBV30 and TRBJ2-3; 8 bases line up with TRBD1. The junction had 6 bases not matched to a gene; V was cut back by 4 bases and J by 6 bases. Germline V gene sequence: CDR1 GTSNPN, CDR2 SVGIG (reference sequence). The CDR3 is made up of 13 amino acids.

The chain joins TRBV3-1 to TRBJ2-3, with a weak D call TRBD2 (5 bases). The CDR3 is 13 residues long. The V end was cut by 3 bases, the J end by 4 bases, with 8 bases between. Germline lookup yields CDR1 LGHDT and CDR2 YNNKEL (reference sequence). The CDR3 coding sequence is TGTGCCAGCAGCCAGCGCGGGCCAGATACGCAGTATTTT. This sequence encodes CASSQRGPDTQYF.

This clonotype was seen only a few times. The chain combines TRBV5-6 with TRBJ2-5, with TRBD2 as a possible D gene (6 bases). The CDR3 consists of 17 residues. The germline V gene has CDR1 SGHDT and CDR2 YYEEEE. The germline V and J ends were trimmed by 0 bases and 0 bases, with 15 bases remaining between them. The CDR3 bases are TGTGCCAGCAGCTTGGTCGGCAGTAGCGGCTACCAAGAGACCCAGTACTTC. This translates into CASSLVGSSGYQETQYF. The full variable domain, with the rest looked up from reference TRBV5-6 and TRBJ2-5, is DAGVTQSPTHLIKTRGQQVTLRCSPKSGHDTVSWYQQALGQGPQFIFQYYEEEERQRGNFPDRFSGHQFPNYSSELNVNALLLGDSALYLCASSLVGSSGYQETQYFGPGTRLLVL.

There are many counts of this clonotype. The chain recombines TRBV7-2 with TRBJ2-3; a weak D match, TRBD2 (5 bases). This CDR3 has 15 residues. Germline-derived CDR1 and CDR2 are SGHTA and FQGNSA. V was trimmed by 1 base and J by 0 bases, leaving 8 bases between them. The CDR3 DNA reads as TGTGCCAGCAGCTTAGAGTGGACTAGCACAGATACGCAGTATTTT. This gives the protein CASSLEWTSTDTQYF.

There are a few counts of this clonotype. The CDR3 sequence: CASSLGRGSAGPEAFF. CDR3 bases: TGTGCCAGCAGCCTAGGGCGGGGGTCGGCCGGCCCTGAAGCTTTCTTT. The V call is TRBV9, the J call TRBJ1-1; D might be TRBD1 (5 bases). V lost 4 bases and J 6 bases, leaving 22 bases between the germline ends. The CDR3 extends over 16 amino acids. Germline CDR1 and CDR2: SGDLS and YYNGEE.